The 9 T cell receptor beta chains presented below share a single source sample, sequenced in a study of blood T cell repertoires in COVID-19. Clones were read by immunoSEQ multiplex PCR, and TCRdb kept only the in-frame ones, dropping some. The sample consists of over 50,000 clones, approximately 83% of them appearing once. The sample taken for sequencing was peripheral blood. These TCRs come from a human donor in a cohort sampled during active COVID-19.

The J gene is TRBJ1-5, the V gene TRBV24-1; D gene uncertain. In germline, CDR1 is KGHDR, CDR2 SFDVKD. The CDR3 covers 14 residues. V dropped 4 bases and J dropped 9 bases, with 15 bases sitting between them. In DNA form, the CDR3 reads TGTGCCACCAGTGACCGGACCATCCGGGGGCCCCAGCATTTT. Residues: CATSDRTIRGPQHF.

The chain combines TRBV6-5 with TRBJ1-4, with TRBD1 matching over 8 bases. Germline V CDR1 and CDR2: MNHEY, SVGAGI. Germline trimming cut 7 bases from V and 7 bases from J; bases unmatched to any gene: 8. The CDR3 spans 14 residues. CDR3: CASTPGQEGEKLFF. CDR3 in DNA: TGTGCCAGCACCCCGGGACAGGAGGGTGAAAAACTGTTTTTT.

The chain combines TRBV30 with TRBJ1-1; D is unresolved. This CDR3 region has 10 residues. The V end was cut by 2 bases, the J end by 4 bases, with 2 bases between. CDR1 GTSNPN and CDR2 SVGIG come from the germline V gene (reference sequence). This CDR3 reads CAWSLTEAFF. The CDR3 DNA is TGTGCCTGGAGTCTCACTGAAGCTTTCTTT.

The chain carries TRBV6-6 and TRBJ1-5, with 8 bases that match TRBD1. Per the germline V gene, CDR1 is MNHNY and CDR2 is SVGAGI (reference sequence). The V segment lost 6 bases and the J segment 2 bases; nucleotides outside the gene matches: 9. The CDR3 is 16 residues long. This CDR3 reads CASRQNSGGGNQPQHF. The DNA of the CDR3 is TGTGCCAGCAGGCAAAACTCAGGGGGCGGCAATCAGCCCCAGCATTTT.

This clone has just a few counts. The chain carries TRBV5-1 and TRBJ2-1; D is ambiguous. The CDR3 extends over 16 amino acids. V was trimmed by 6 bases and J by 0 bases, leaving 16 bases between them. Germline lookup yields CDR1 SGHRS and CDR2 YFSETQ. CDR3 protein: CASNYNLGSSYNEQFF. For the CDR3, the DNA is TGCGCCAGCAACTACAATCTAGGCAGCTCCTACAATGAGCAGTTCTTC.

The chain combines TRBV28 with TRBJ1-5; no reliable D call. Per germline, CDR1 MDHEN and CDR2 SYDVKM. The ends were cut back, 5 bases at V and 4 bases at J, with 3 bases in the middle. CDR3 length: 11 residues. CDR3 region: CASSQNQPQHF. The CDR3 bases are TGTGCCAGCAGTCAGAATCAGCCCCAGCATTTT.

This chain joins TRBV9 and TRBJ2-2, with D hard to call. Trimming shortened V by 2 bases and J by 7 bases, and 9 bases separated the two germline ends. The CDR3 sequence is 13 residues long. CDR1 SGDLS and CDR2 YYNGEE come from the germline V gene. DNA of the CDR3: TGTGCCAGCAGCGTGGGCGCAGTCGGGGAGCTGTTTTTT. Its protein product is CASSVGAVGELFF.

This clone came up a few times. The J gene is TRBJ2-7, the V gene TRBV4-2; possibly TRBD1 for D (6 bases). V lost 1 base and J 2 bases, leaving 12 bases between the germline ends. CDR3 length equals 15 residues. The germline gives CDR1 LGHNA, CDR2 YNFKEQ. CDR3 sequence reads: CASSQGAGATYEQYF. CDR3 coding DNA: TGTGCCAGCAGCCAAGGGGCAGGGGCCACCTACGAGCAGTACTTC.

This chain joins TRBV11-3 and TRBJ2-7; 7 nucleotides align to TRBD1. This CDR3 comprises 14 residues. The V gene's germline CDR1 is SGHNT and CDR2 YENEEA. The V and J ends lost 3 bases and 7 bases, in that order; junction bases with no gene match: 9. CDR3: CASSFNRGLGEQYF. The DNA for the CDR3 is TGTGCCAGCAGCTTCAACAGGGGTCTGGGTGAGCAGTACTTC.